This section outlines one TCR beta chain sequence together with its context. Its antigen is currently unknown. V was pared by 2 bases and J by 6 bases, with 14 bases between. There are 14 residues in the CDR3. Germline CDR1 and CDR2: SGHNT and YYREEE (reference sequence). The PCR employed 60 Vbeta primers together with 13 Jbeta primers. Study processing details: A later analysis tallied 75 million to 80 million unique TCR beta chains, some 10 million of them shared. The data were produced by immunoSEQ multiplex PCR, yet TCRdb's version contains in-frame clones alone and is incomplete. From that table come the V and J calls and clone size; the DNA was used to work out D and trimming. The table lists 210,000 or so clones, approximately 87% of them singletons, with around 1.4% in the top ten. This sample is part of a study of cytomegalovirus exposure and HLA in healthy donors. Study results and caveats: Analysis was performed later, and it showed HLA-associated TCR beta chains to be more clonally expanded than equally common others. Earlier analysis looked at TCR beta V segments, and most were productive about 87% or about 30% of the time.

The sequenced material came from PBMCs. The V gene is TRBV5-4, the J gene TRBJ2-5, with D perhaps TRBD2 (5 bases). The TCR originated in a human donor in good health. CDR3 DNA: TGTGCCAGCAGCTTAGATGGCGGGCTGCAGACCCAGTACTTC. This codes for CASSLDGGLQTQYF. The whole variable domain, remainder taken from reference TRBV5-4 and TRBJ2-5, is ETGVTQSPTHLIKTRGQQVTLRCSSQSGHNTVSWYQQALGQGPQFIFQYYREEENGRGNFPPRFSGLQFPNYSSELNVNALELDDSALYLCASSLDGGLQTQYFGPGTRLLVL.